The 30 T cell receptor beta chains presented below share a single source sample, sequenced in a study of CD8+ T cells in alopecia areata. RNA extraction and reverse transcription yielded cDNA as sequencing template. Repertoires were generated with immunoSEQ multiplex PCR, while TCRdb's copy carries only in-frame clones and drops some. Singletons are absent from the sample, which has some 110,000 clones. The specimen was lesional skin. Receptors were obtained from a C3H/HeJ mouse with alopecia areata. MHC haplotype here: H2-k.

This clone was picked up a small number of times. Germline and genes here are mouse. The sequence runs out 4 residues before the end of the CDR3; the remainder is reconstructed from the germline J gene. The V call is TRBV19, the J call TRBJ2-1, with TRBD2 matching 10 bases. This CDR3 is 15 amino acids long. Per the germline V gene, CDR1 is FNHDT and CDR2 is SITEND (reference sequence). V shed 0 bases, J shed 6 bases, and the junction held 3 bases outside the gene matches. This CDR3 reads CASSIDLGGLAEQFF. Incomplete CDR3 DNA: TGTGCCAGCAGTATAGATCTGGGGGGGCTTGCT.

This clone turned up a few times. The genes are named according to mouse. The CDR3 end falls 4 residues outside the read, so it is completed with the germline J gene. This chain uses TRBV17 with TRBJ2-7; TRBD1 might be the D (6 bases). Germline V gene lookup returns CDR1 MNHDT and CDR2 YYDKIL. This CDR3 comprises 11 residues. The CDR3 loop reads CASSQGYEQYF. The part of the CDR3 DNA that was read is TGTGCTAGCAGTCAGGGGTAT.

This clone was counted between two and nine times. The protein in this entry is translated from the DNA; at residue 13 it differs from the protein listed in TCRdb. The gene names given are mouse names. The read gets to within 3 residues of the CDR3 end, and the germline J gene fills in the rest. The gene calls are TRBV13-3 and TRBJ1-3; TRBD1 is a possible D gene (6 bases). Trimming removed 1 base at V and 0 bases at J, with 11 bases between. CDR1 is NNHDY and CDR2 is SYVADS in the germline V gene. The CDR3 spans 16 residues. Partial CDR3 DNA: TGTGCCAGCAGTGATAAGGACAGCAATTCTGGAAATACG. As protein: CASSDKDSNSGNT. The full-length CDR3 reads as CASSDKDSNSGNTLYF.

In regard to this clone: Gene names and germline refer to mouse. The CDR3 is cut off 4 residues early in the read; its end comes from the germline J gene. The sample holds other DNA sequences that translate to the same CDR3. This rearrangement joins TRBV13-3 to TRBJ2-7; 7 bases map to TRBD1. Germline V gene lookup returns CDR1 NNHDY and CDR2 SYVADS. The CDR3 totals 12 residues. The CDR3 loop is CASRPGQYEQYF. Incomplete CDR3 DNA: TGTGCCAGCCGACCGGGACAGTAT.

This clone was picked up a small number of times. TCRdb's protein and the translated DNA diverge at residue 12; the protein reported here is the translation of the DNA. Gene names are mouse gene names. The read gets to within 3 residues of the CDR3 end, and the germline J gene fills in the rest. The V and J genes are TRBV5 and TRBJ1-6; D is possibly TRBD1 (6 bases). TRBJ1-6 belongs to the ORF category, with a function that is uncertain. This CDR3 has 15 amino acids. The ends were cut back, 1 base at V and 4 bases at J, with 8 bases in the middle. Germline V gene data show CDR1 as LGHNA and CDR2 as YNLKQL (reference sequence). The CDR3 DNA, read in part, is TGTGCCAGCAGCCAAGGACAGGAGTATAATTCGCCC. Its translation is CASSQGQEYNSP. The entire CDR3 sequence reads CASSQGQEYNSPLYF.

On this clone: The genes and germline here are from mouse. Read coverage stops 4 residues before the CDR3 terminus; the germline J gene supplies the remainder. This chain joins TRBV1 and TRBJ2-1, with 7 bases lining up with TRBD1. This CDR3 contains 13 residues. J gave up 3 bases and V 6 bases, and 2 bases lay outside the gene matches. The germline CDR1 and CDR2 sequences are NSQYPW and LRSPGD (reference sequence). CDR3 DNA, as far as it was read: TGCACCTGCAGGGGACAGCCCTATGCT. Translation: CTCRGQPYA. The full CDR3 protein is CTCRGQPYAEQFF.

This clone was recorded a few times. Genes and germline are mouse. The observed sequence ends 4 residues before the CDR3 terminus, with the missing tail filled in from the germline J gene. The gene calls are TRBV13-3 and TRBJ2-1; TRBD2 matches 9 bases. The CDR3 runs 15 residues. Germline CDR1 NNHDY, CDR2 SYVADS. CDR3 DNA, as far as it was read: TGTGCCAGCAGTGATCCTGGGGGGGATGGAGCT. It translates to CASSDPGGDGA. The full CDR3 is CASSDPGGDGAEQFF.

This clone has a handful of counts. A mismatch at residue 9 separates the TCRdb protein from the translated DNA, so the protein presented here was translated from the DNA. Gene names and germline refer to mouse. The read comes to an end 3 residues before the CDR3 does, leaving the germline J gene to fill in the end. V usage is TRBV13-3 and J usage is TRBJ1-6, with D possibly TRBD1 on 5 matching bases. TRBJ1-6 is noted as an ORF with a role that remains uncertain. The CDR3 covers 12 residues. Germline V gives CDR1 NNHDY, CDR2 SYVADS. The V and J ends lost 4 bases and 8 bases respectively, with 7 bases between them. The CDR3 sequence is CASSLTDSPLYF. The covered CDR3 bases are TGTGCCAGCAGTTTGACAGATTCGCCC.

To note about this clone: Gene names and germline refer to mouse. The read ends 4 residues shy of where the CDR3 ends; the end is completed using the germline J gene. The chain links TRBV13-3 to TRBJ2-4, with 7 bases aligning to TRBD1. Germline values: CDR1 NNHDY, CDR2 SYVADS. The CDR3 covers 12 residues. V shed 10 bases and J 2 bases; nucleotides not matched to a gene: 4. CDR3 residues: CAAQGNQNTLYF. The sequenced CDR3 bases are TGTGCCGCACAGGGGAATCAAAAC. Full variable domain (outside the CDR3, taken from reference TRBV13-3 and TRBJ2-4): EAAVTQSPRSKVAVTGGKVTLSCHQTNNHDYMYWYRQDTGHGLRLIHYSYVADSTEKGDIPDGYKASRPSQENFSLILELASLSQTAVYFCAAQGNQNTLYFGAGTRLSVL.

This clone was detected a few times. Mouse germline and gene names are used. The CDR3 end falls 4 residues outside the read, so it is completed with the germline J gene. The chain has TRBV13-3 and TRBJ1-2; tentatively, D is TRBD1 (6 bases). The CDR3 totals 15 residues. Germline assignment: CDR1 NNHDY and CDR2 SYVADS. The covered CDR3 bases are TGTGCCAGCAGTGATGCTCCCGGGGGGGCGGAC. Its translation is CASSDAPGGAD. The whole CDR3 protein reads CASSDAPGGADDYTF.

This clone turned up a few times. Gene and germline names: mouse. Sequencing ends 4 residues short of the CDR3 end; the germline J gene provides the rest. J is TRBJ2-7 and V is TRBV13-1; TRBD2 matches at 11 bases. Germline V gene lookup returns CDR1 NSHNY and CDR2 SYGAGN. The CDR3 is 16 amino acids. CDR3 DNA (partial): TGTGCCAGCAGTGATGCAAGGAGGACTGGGGGGTAT. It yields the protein CASSDARRTGGY. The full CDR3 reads CASSDARRTGGYEQYF.

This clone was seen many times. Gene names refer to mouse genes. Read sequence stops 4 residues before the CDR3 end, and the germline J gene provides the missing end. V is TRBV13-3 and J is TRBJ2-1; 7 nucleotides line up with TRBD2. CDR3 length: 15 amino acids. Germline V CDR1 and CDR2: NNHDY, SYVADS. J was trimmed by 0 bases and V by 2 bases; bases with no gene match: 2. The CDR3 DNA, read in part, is TGTGCCAGCAGTGACGACTGGGTTAACTATGCT. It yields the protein CASSDDWVNYA. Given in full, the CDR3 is CASSDDWVNYAEQFF.

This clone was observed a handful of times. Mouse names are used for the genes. CDR3 DNA, as far as it was read: TGTGCCAGCAGTGACCAACACAATTCCTAT. The encoded protein is CASSDQHNSY. The CDR3, in full, reads CASSDQHNSYEQYF. The V and J genes are TRBV13-3 and TRBJ2-7; D is ambiguous. The missing CDR3 end, 4 residues past where the read stops, is filled in from the germline J gene. This CDR3 is 14 amino acids long. Trimming removed 2 bases at V and 1 base at J, with 10 bases between. In germline, CDR1 is NNHDY, CDR2 SYVADS.

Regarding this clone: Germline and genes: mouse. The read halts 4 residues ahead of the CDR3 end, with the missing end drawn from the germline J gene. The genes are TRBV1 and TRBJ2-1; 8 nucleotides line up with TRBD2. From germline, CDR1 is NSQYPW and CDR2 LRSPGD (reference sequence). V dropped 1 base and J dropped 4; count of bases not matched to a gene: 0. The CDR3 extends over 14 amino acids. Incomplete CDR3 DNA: TGCACCTGCAGTGCAGGGGACTGGTATGCT. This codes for CTCSAGDWYA. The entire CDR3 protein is CTCSAGDWYAEQFF.

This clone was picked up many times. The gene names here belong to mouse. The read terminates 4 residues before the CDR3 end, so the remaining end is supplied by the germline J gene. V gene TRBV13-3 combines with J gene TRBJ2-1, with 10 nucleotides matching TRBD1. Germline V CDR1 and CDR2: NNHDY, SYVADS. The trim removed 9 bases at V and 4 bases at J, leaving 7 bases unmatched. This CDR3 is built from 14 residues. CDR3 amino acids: CATNDRGLYAEQFF. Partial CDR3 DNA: TGTGCCACCAATGACAGGGGGCTATATGCT.

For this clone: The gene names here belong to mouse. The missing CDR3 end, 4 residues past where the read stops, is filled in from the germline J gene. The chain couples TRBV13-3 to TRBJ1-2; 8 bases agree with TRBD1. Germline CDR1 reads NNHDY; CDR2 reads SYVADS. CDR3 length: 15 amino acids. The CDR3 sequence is CASSDPGQGAGDYTF. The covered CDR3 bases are TGTGCCAGCAGTGATCCGGGCCAGGGGGCAGGC.

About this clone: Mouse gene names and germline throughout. The DNA read from the CDR3 is TGTGCCAGCGGTGATGCCGGGGGGGCGCAGGACTATGCT. This encodes CASGDAGGAQDYA. The CDR3 in full is CASGDAGGAQDYAEQFF. The rearrangement joins TRBV13-2 to TRBJ2-1; 8 nucleotides match TRBD2. The read falls 4 residues short of the CDR3 end, and the missing part is taken from the germline J gene. J was trimmed by 2 bases and V by 0 bases; bases with no gene match: 7. The CDR3 spans 17 residues. In germline, CDR1 is NNHNN, CDR2 SYGAGS (reference sequence).

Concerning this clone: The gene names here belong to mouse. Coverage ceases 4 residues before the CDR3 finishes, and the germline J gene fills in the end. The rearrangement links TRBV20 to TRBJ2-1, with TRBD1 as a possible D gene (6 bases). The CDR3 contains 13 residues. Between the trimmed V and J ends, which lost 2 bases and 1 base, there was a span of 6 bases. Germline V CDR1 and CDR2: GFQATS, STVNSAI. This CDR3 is CGARQGNYAEQFF. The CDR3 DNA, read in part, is TGTGGTGCTAGGCAGGGGAACTATGCT.

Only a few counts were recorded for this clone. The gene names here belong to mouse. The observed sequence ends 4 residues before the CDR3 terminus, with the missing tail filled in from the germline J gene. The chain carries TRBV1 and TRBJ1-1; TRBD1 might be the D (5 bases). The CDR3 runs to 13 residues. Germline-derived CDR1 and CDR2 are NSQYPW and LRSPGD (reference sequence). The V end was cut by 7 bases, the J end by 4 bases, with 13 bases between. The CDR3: CTCTGREGTEVFF. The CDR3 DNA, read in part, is TGCACCTGCACGGGCAGGGAGGGCACA.

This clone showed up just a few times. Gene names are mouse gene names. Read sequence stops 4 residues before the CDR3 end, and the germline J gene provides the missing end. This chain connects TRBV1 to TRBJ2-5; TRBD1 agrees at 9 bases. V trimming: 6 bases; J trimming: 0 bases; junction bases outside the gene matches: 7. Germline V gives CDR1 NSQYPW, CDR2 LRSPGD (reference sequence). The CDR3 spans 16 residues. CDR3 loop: CTCSRFGTGNQDTQYF. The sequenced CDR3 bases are TGCACCTGCAGCCGTTTCGGGACAGGGAACCAAGAC.

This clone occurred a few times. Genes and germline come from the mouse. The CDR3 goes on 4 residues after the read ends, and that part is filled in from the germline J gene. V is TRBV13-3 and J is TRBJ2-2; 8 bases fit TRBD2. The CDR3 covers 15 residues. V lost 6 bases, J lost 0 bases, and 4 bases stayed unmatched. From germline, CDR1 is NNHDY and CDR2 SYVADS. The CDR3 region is CASNDWGSNTGQLYF. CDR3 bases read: TGTGCCAGCAACGACTGGGGTTCAAACACCGGG.

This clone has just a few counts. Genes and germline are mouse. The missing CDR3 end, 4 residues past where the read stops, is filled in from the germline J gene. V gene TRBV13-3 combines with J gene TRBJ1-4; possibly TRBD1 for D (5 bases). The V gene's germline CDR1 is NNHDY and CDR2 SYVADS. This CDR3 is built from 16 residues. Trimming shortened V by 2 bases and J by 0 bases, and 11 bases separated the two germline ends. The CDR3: CASSDDSKISNERLFF. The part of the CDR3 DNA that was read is TGTGCCAGCAGTGACGACAGTAAAATTTCCAACGAA.

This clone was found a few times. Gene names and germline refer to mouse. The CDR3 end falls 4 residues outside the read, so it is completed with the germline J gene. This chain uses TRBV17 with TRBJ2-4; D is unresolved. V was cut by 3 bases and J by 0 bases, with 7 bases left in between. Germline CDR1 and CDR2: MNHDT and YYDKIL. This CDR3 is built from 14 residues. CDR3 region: CASSSFSSQNTLYF. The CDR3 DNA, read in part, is TGTGCTAGCAGTAGCTTTTCTAGTCAAAAC.

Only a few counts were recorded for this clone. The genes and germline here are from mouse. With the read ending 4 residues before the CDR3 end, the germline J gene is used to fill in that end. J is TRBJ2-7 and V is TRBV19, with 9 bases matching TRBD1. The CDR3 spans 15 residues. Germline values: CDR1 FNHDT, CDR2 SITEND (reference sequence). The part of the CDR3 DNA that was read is TGTGCCAGCAGTCCCCTCCGGGACAGGGCTTAT. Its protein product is CASSPLRDRAY. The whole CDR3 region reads CASSPLRDRAYEQYF.

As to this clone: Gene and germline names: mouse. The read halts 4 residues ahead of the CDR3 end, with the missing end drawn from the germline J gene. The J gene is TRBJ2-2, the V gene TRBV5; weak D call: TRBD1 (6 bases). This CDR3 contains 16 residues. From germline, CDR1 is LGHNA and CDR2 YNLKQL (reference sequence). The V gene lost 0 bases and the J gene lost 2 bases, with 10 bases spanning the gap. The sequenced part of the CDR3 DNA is TGTGCCAGCAGCCAAGATATTCAGGGGAACACCGGG. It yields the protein CASSQDIQGNTG. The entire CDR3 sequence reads CASSQDIQGNTGQLYF.

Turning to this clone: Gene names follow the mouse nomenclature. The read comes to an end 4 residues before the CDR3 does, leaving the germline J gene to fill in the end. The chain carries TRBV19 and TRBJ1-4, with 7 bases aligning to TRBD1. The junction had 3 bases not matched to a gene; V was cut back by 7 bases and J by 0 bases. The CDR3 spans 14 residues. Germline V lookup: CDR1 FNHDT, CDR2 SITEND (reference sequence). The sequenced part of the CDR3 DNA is TGTGCCAGCGGGACAGACTTTTCCAACGAA. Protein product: CASGTDFSNE. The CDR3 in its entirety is CASGTDFSNERLFF. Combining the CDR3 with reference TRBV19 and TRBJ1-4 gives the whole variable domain GGIITQTPKFLIGQEGQKLTLKCQQNFNHDTMYWYRQDSGKGLRLIYYSITENDLQKGDLSEGYDASREKKSSFSLTVTSAQKNEMAVFLCASGTDFSNERLFFGHGTKLSVL.

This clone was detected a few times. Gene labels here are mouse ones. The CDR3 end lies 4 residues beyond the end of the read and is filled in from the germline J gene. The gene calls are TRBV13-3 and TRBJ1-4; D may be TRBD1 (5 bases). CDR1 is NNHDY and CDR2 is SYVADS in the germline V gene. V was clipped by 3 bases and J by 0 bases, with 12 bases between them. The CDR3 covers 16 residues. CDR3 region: CASSAPDRFSNERLFF. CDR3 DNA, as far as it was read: TGTGCCAGCAGTGCCCCCGACAGATTTTCCAACGAA.

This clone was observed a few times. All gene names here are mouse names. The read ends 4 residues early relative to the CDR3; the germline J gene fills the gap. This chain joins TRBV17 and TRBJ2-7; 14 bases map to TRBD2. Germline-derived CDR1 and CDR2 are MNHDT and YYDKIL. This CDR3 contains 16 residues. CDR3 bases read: TGTGCTAGCAGTAGCCCGGGACTGGGGGGGCCTTAT. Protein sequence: CASSSPGLGGPY. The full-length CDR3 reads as CASSSPGLGGPYEQYF.

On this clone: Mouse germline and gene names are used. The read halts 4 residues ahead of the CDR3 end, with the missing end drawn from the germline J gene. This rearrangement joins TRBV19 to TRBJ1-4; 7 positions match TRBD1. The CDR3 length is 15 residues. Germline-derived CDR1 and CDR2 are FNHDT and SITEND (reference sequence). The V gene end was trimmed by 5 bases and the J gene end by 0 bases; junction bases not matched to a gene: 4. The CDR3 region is CASRETGLSNERLFF. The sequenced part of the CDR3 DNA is TGTGCCAGCAGAGAGACAGGGCTTTCCAACGAA.

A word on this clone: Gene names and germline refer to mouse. The CDR3 sequence: CASSRGQGNTLYF. CDR3 bases read: TGTGCCAGCAGCCGAGGACAGGGAAAC. J is TRBJ2-4 and V is TRBV13-3; TRBD1 agrees at 8 bases. From the germline J gene comes the end of the CDR3, since the read stops 4 residues before it. The germline CDR1 and CDR2 sequences are NNHDY and SYVADS. The CDR3 is 13 residues long.